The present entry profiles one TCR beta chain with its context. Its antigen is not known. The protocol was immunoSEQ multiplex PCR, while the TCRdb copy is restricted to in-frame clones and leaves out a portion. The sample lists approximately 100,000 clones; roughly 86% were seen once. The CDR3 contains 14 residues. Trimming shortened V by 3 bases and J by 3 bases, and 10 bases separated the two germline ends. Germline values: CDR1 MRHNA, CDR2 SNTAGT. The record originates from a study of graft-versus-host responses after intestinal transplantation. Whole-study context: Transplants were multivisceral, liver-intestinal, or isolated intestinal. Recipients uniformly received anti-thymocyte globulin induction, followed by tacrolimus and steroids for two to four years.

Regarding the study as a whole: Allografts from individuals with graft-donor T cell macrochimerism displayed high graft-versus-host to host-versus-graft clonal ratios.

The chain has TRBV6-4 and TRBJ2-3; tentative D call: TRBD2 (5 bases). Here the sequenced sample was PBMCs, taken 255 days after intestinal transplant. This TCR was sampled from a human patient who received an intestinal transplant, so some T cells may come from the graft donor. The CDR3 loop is CASSEGEATDTQYF. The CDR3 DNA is TGTGCCAGCAGTGAGGGAGAGGCGACAGATACGCAGTATTTT.